This T cell receptor (beta chain) stems from a study of cytomegalovirus exposure and HLA in healthy donors (dated by TCRdb to between 2016 and 2019). Some background on the complete study: In an earlier analysis of 587 of the donors, about 260 Gb of sequence data and some 120 million unique TCR beta sequences from roughly 190 million T cells were reported. The study used immunosequencing to profile the T cell repertoires of approximately 640 subjects and linked those repertoires to cytomegalovirus serostatus. Rather than drawing on any new phenotypic data, the later analysis identified candidate immune exposures from TCR beta sequences and the way those sequences occurred across donors. The aim of the study was to test whether cataloging public T cell receptors could identify signatures of past pathogen exposure. A later genetic analysis took genome-wide SNP genotypes for 398 of the 666 donors and used that subset as a discovery cohort. An early release that covered 500 to 800 HLA-typed donors contained about 290 gigabases of sequencing data and some 87 million unique TCR sequences. A later analysis re-analyzed previously published TCR beta repertoires from 500 to 700 donors and added high-resolution HLA genotyping to study TCR occurrence patterns. To predict cytomegalovirus infection status, the study combined high-throughput TCR immunosequencing, statistical association of individual TCRs with disease status, and machine learning. A handful of DR-DQ haplotypes were handled as single units for association and clustering because linkage in the cohort was strong. The number of donors typed differed by locus, with about 629-630 for A, B, C, DRB1 and DQB1, about 500 for DQA1, 606 for DPA1, and 450 to 480 for DPB1. Along with the roughly 710-subject first cohort, a separate validation cohort of over 90 different subjects was used. Of the approximately 400 genotyped donors, 75% to 85% were placed in the genetic ancestry cluster associated with self-reported Caucasian donors. Across under 500 genotyped donors of the cohort, an average of roughly 250,000 unique TCR beta nucleotide sequences per donor were sequenced, and 15% to 20% of those sequences were non-productive. An earlier analysis of around 580 of the donors used high-throughput TCR beta sequencing to judge whether each TCR beta V gene segment behaved as functional or pseudogenic. All discovery cohort repertoires had been generated on a single sequencing platform. Donor age, sex, ethnicity and CMV serostatus were compiled alongside the repertoire data. HLA typing included class I and class II loci at four-digit resolution.

Library construction relied on the immunoSEQ multiplex PCR assay. The multiplex PCR relied on a mix of 60 forward primers for TCR Vbeta segments and 13 reverse primers for TCR Jbeta segments. Amplification of the CDR3 region of rearranged TCR beta genes was performed with a multiplex PCR assay on genomic DNA. The amplified TCR beta libraries were sequenced on the Illumina HiSeq System as 87-base-pair reads. In the authors' own workflow: A later analysis tallied about 77 million unique TCR beta chains across the approximately 670 repertoires, and some 10 million of those chains were shared by two or more donors. Raw reads were error-corrected and collapsed into unique sequences with a nearest-neighbor algorithm that merged closely related sequences to remove PCR and sequencing errors. V, D and J gene segments were assigned by aligning CDR3 sequences to IMGT reference sequences. For a sequence to be retained, a match of at least six nucleotides was required to both a V gene segment and a J gene segment. A rearrangement was called productive if the CDR3 had no stop codons and remained in frame with V and J, and every other rearrangement was called non-productive. Following IMGT convention, CDR3 was defined as the stretch from the second conserved V-encoded cysteine up to the conserved J-encoded phenylalanine. Sequences without an unambiguous match to a single V gene segment were excluded from the earlier analysis of over 500 of the donors. An earlier analysis of a few hundred of the donors classified V segments as functional when productive rearrangements were above 56.7% and as segregating when the standard deviation between donors was above 5%. A statistical classification framework was built for diagnosing cytomegalovirus status from the catalog of TCR beta chain sequences. A later analysis assigned V and J genes by comparing TCR nucleotide sequences with IMGT/GENE-DB human TR gene sequences. The TCRdist pipeline was used in a later analysis to assign CDR3 sequences and most-parsimonious VDJ recombination scenarios. In a later analysis, every TCR beta chain was defined by the combination of its CDR3 amino acid sequence and its V-gene family, and reads without a unique V-gene family were dropped. In a later analysis, 500 to 650 highly shared, low-generation-probability nucleotide sequences were removed to address suspected cross-contamination and a sequencing artifact. In a later analysis, a clonal expansion index was calculated for each public chain from normalized within-repertoire ranks of inferred template counts. Generation probabilities in a later analysis came from a VDJ recombination model fitted to out-of-frame rearrangements, and those results were checked against IGoR. A later analysis scored TCR-TCR, TCR-HLA and TCR-CMV co-occurrence with hypergeometric tests, applying a repertoire-size bias correction to TCR pairs. False discovery rates were estimated in a later analysis by permuting HLA or CMV assignments 20 times. In a later analysis, co-occurring TCRs were grouped with DBSCAN, and TCRdist sequence similarity was added when clustering was performed within HLA-allele-positive subsets. Co-occurrence clustering excluded repertoires with fewer than 30,000 or more than 120,000 public chains, plus five with anomalous nucleotide sharing. TCRdb mirrors the immuneACCESS table, restricted to in-frame sequences. Some clones are absent from its copies; in checked studies, under half trace to an unresolved V gene, and the reason for the others is unknown. Clonal size and the V and J genes are those of that table, whereas D and trimming came from the DNA. Within this sample are tens of thousands of clones, with 77% of them counted one time only. The ten largest clonotypes hold under 3.5% of the sample.

As encoded in the germline V gene, CDR1 is MNHEY while CDR2 is SVGAGI. The CDR3 holds 12 amino acids from the cysteine to the phenylalanine. This entry keeps only the CDR3 DNA: 36 bases, framed from base 1. Relative to germline, V is 2 bases shorter and J is 8 bases shorter, with 7 bases between their ends. Findings and caveats that apply to the study as a whole: About 15 rarely observed V segments, including chromosome 9 orphons, were excluded from the earlier analysis of a few hundred of the donors because counts were too low. Most TCR sequences were seen in very few donors, while some public TCRs were found in many individuals. Because HLA typing was missing for some donors at each locus, association tests included only the typed subset. The cohort was sequenced for TCR beta chains only, and without alpha or paired-chain data the features that could be detected were limited. Some IMGT-functional V segments, including TRBV6-2 and TRBV6-3, could not be distinguished by the 87-base-pair reads and were therefore excluded. The only immune exposure information available for the cohort was CMV serostatus. Three of the identified cytomegalovirus-associated TCR beta chains were confirmed in vitro to be specific for cytomegalovirus antigens. Linkage disequilibrium might explain the correlated functional status among segregating V segments, but an unknown experimental factor could not be ruled out. When HLA alleles, especially DR and DQ, strongly co-occurred, attributing TCR associations to individual alleles was difficult. A later genetic analysis reported fewer N-insertions in productive TCRs among donors in an Asian-associated ancestry cluster than the roughly 720-donor mean. A later analysis associated 15,000 to 20,000 TCR beta sequences with specific HLA alleles at a false discovery rate of 0.05. Presence/absence analyses assumed roughly uniform sequencing depth across donors, an assumption that may not hold. A cluster of highly shared sequence variants was judged likely to be a technical artifact of the sequencing pipeline. In a later analysis, HLA-associated TCR beta chains showed more clonal expansion and lower generation probabilities than non-associated chains that were equally common. In a later analysis, the rate of TCR association differed among HLA loci, with DRB1 alleles having the most associated TCRs and HLA-C alleles having the fewest. A further reported finding was that TCR beta sequences accurately predicted the HLA-A and HLA-B alleles for most subjects in the first cohort. An association between a missense DCLRE1C variant and V-gene and J-gene trimming of TCR beta chains was found in a later genetic analysis and replicated in an independent cohort. In an earlier analysis of about 600 of the donors, most TCR beta V segments appeared in productive rearrangements about 90% or about 30% of the time, broadly matching IMGT annotations. In a later analysis, most CMV-associated TCR beta chains were found to appear HLA-restricted, with HLA associations seemingly driven largely by CMV exposure. The study listed 170 or so TCR beta chains as associated with cytomegalovirus. According to the authors, the approach could potentially be generalized to other disease states and immunological phenotypes. A later analysis reported that several top co-occurrence clusters appeared linked to parvovirus B19, influenza, CMV and Epstein-Barr virus. The classifier was reported to diagnose cytomegalovirus status with high specificity and sensitivity in both the original and validation cohorts.

The cohort consisted of some 670 healthy bone marrow donors. At the time of sampling, every cohort member was nominally healthy, though immune exposures that went unrecorded were likely present. The donor tested CMV seropositive and was one of the 289 seropositive cohort members. A peripheral blood sample was collected from each donor, and TCR beta sequencing was performed on peripheral blood mononuclear cells. The Qiagen DNeasy Blood Extraction Kit was used to extract genomic DNA from the blood cell samples. This clone was recorded a few times. Its antigen remains undetermined. One base away there is no much larger clone; base qualities are not given.

This TCR was sampled from a man in his fifties or sixties in good health and CMV-seropositive. The V and J genes are TRBV6-5 and TRBJ2-1, with TRBD1 perhaps the D gene, on 5 matching bases. The sequenced sample was PBMCs. The DNA sequence is as follows: TGTGCCAGCAGTTACAGGGGTGATGAGCAGTTCTTC. This translates into CASSYRGDEQFF.